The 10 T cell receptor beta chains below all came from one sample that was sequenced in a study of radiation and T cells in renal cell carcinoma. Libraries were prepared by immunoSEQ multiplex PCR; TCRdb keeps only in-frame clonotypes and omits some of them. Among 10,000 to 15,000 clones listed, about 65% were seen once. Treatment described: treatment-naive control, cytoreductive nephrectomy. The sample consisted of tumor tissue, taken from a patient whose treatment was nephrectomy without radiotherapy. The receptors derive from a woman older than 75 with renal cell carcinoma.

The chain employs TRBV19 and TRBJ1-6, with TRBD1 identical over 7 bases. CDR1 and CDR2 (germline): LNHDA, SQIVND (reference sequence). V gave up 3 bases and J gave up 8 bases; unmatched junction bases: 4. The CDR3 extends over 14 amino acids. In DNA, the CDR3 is TGTGCCAGTAGTATCGGACAGGTTGATTCACCCCTCCACTTT. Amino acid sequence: CASSIGQVDSPLHF.

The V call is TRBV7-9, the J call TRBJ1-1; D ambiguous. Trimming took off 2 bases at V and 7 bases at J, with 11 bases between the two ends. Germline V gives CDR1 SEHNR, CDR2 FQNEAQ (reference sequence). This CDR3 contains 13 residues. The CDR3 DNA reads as TGTGCCAGCAGCTTATCCGCGAGAATTGAAGCTTTCTTT. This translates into CASSLSARIEAFF.

CDR3 bases: TGTGCCAGCAGCCCCGGGACAGGGGGCGGCGGTTCGTTTCAGCCCCAGCATTTT. Protein product: CASSPGTGGGGSFQPQHF. This rearrangement joins TRBV7-8 to TRBJ1-5, with 12 bases aligning to TRBD1. The CDR3 spans 18 residues. The germline V gene encodes CDR1 SGHVS and CDR2 FQNEAQ. The J segment lost 6 bases and the V segment lost 5 bases, leaving 14 bases of the junction unmatched.

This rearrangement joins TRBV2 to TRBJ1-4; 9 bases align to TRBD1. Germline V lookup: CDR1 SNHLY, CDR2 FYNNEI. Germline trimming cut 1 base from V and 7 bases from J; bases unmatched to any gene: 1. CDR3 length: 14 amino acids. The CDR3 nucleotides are TGTGCCAGCAGTGAAGGGACAGGGGCTGAAAAACTGTTTTTT. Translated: CASSEGTGAEKLFF. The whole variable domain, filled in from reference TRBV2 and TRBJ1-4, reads EPEVTQTPSHQVTQMGQEVILRCVPISNHLYFYWYRQILGQKVEFLVSFYNNEISEKSEIFDDQFSVERPDGSNFTLKIRSTKLEDSAMYFCASSEGTGAEKLFFGSGTQLSVL.

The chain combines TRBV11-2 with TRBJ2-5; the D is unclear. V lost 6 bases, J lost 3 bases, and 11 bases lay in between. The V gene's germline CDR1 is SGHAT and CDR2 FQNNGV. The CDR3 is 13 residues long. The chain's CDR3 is CASRIGIKETQYF. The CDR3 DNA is TGTGCCAGCAGAATAGGGATAAAAGAGACCCAGTACTTC.

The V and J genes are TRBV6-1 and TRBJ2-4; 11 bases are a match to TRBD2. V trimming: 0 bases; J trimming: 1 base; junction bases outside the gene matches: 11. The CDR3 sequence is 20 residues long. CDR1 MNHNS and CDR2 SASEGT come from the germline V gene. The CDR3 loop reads CASSEARSSGGAFAKNIQYF. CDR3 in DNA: TGTGCCAGCAGTGAAGCCCGGAGTAGCGGGGGGGCCTTCGCCAAAAACATTCAGTACTTC.

CDR3 loop: CARAGGRLYNEQFF. The CDR3 coding sequence is TGCGCCAGAGCGGGGGGCCGCCTCTACAATGAGCAGTTCTTC. The chain has TRBV10-1 and TRBJ2-1; the match to TRBD2 covers 9 bases. The CDR3 length is 14 residues. J was trimmed by 3 bases and V by 9 bases; bases with no gene match: 6. Germline CDR1 and CDR2: WNHNN and SYGVQD (reference sequence).

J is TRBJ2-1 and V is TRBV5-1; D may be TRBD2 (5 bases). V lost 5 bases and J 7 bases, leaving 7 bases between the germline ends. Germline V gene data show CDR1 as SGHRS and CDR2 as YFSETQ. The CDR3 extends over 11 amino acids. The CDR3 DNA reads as TGCGCCAGCAGTGGGGAGAATGAGCAGTTCTTC. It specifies CASSGENEQFF.

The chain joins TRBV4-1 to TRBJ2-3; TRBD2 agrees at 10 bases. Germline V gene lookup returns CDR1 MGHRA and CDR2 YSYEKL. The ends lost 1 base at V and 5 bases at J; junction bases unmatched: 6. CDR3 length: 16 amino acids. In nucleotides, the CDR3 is TGCGCCAGCAGCCAAGTGCTAGCGGGGGCGGGAGATACGCAGTATTTT. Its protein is CASSQVLAGAGDTQYF.

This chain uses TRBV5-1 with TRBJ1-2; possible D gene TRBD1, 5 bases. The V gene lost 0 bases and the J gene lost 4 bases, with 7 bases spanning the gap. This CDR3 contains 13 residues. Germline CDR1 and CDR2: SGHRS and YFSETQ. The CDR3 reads CASSLEGPYGYTF. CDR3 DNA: TGCGCCAGCAGCTTGGAGGGACCCTATGGCTACACCTTC. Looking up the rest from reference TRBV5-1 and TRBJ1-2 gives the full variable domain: KAGVTQTPRYLIKTRGQQVTLSCSPISGHRSVSWYQQTPGQGLQFLFEYFSETQRNKGNFPGRFSGRQFSNSRSEMNVSTLELGDSALYLCASSLEGPYGYTFGSGTRLTVV.